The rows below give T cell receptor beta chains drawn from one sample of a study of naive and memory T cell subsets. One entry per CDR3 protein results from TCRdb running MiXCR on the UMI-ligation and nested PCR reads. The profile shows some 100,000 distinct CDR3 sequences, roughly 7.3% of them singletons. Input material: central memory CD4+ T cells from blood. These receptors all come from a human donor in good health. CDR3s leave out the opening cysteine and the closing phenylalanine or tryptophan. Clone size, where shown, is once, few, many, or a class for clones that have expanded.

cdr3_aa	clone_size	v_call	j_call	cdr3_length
ASSLRQTNYGYT	many	TRBV27	TRBJ1-2	12
ARGANVLT	many	TRBV12-3/TRBV12-4	TRBJ2-6	8
ASSSNGGYGYT	many	TRBV12-3/TRBV12-4	TRBJ1-2	11
ASSSGTGLQY	.	TRBV11-2	TRBJ2-7	10
ASSEQGSTYGYT	.	TRBV2	TRBJ1-2	12
ASSFGREDYEQY	many	TRBV7-2	TRBJ2-7	12
ASSYSAGRVNEQF	few	TRBV6-5	TRBJ2-1	13
ASSRGLAGANEQF	few	TRBV7-9	TRBJ2-1	13
AYQVNVVPVNSNQPQH	many	TRBV24-1	TRBJ1-5	16
ASSLTGTGNTIY	few	TRBV12-3/TRBV12-4	TRBJ1-3	12
SVVWTGSTDTQY	.	TRBV29-1	TRBJ2-3	12
ASSPRGSGANVLT	many	TRBV7-3	TRBJ2-6	13
ASSFLGQGKDTQY	.	TRBV5-4	TRBJ2-3	13
ASSGYGAGNQETQY	few	TRBV6-5	TRBJ2-5	14
ASSFGRKNYGYT	few	TRBV12-3/TRBV12-4	TRBJ1-2	12
ASRRTATGELF	few	TRBV19	TRBJ2-2	11
ASSGGSGANVLT	many	TRBV5-5	TRBJ2-6	12
SVAPQGYEQY	.	TRBV29-1	TRBJ2-7	10
ASSHRGSNQPQH	many	TRBV3-1	TRBJ1-5	12
ASTGRILNEKLF	many	TRBV28	TRBJ1-4	12
ASREQGGYGYT	few	TRBV6-1	TRBJ1-2	11
ASSEWGQGAEAF	many	TRBV6-1	TRBJ1-1	12
SARMWGGSSYEQY	many	TRBV20-1	TRBJ2-7	13
ASSTGLAGGPVADTQY	many	TRBV5-1	TRBJ2-3	16
ASKRVINQPQH	.	TRBV6-2/TRBV6-3	TRBJ1-5	11
ASSYSGPSLAAHYEQY	.	TRBV6-6	TRBJ2-7	16
ASSVVPGTGAQY	.	TRBV9	TRBJ2-5	12
ASSPDGLSTDTQY	.	TRBV6-2/TRBV6-3	TRBJ2-3	13
ASSTRGALH	many	TRBV12-3/TRBV12-4	TRBJ1-6	9
ASSLYRVNYEQY	few	TRBV5-5	TRBJ2-7	12
ATSDPAGGVNNEQF	.	TRBV24-1	TRBJ2-1	14
ASSLIVAGAGELF	many	TRBV5-1	TRBJ2-2	13
SARRQGAAGYT	many	TRBV29-1	TRBJ1-2	11
SATPSSSGNTIY	many	TRBV20-1	TRBJ1-3	12
ASSADRKNTEAF	many	TRBV18	TRBJ1-1	12